Listed below are T cell receptor beta chains from one sample, sequenced in a study of glioma-infiltrating T cells. TCRdb re-called the multiplex PCR reads with MiXCR, one entry per CDR3 protein. The table shows some 130,000 distinct CDR3 sequences, with around 23% occurring only once. Material: glioma tissue, nonneoplastic brain tissue, or PBMCs (not recorded which). These receptor sequences come from a human donor with low-grade glioma or glioblastoma, undergoing nonglioma brain surgery, or in good health (not recorded which). Each CDR3 is given with its conserved first and last residue. The order of the fields is J gene, D gene, V gene, clone size, CDR3 DNA, CDR3 protein. D genes are given only for firm matches. Clone size appears in some rows only: once, few, many, or a class for an expanded clone.

TRBJ2-2 NA TRBV20-1 NA TGCAGTGGAAAGGCAGGGGTCACGAACACCGGGGAGCTGTTTTTT CSGKAGVTNTGELFF
TRBJ2-3 NA TRBV11-3 NA TGTGCCAGCAGCTTACCCCCCGGGGGTTACACAGATACGCAGTATTTT CASSLPPGGYTDTQYF
TRBJ1-1 NA TRBV7-2 NA TGTGCCAGCAGCTTAGCGAGTTGGAGAGCCAACACTGAAGCTTTCTTT CASSLASWRANTEAFF
TRBJ2-3 NA TRBV29-1 NA TGCAGCGTTGCGTCTTCCACAGATACGCAGTATTTT CSVASSTDTQYF
TRBJ2-5 NA TRBV29-1 NA TGCTCGTACCGTAGGATCGAGACCCAGTACTTC CSYRRIETQYF
TRBJ1-1 NA TRBV11-3 few TGTGCCAGCATAGGGCAGGCGAACACTGAAGCTTTCTTT CASIGQANTEAFF
TRBJ2-3 TRBD2 TRBV6-1 many TGTGCCAGTGGGGGGGTCCTAGATACGCAGTATTTT CASGGVLDTQYF
TRBJ2-1 NA TRBV6-1 NA TGTGCCAGCCTACACGGCGGCGGGTCCTACAATGAGCAGTTCTTC CASLHGGGSYNEQFF
TRBJ1-3 TRBD1 TRBV6-1 few TGTGCCAGCAGAGAGACAGGGCGCTCTGGAAACACCATATATTTT CASRETGRSGNTIYF
TRBJ1-2 NA TRBV7-9 NA TGTGCCAGCAGCTTAGTAGTGGTGGGACCGAGCTATTGCTACACCTTC CASSLVVVGPSYCYTF
TRBJ2-2 TRBD1 TRBV27 few TGTGCCACTCGCGGTCAGGGGGCTGGAACCGGGGAGCTGTTTTTT CATRGQGAGTGELFF
TRBJ2-3 TRBD2 TRBV3-1 many TGTGCCAGCAGCCAAGATGGGGGACTAGGCTCAGATACGCAGTATTTT CASSQDGGLGSDTQYF
TRBJ2-1 NA TRBV7-2 NA TGTGCCAGCAGCCCCCCGGGAGACGGATACGAGCAGTTCTTC CASSPPGDGYEQFF
TRBJ2-5 NA TRBV7-9 NA TGTGCCATCATTCCTCGACTGGAGACCCAGTACTTC CAIIPRLETQYF
TRBJ2-1 TRBD2 TRBV27 many TGTGCCAGCAGACCGGGAGGGGGGGACTACAATGAGCAGTTCTTC CASRPGGGDYNEQFF
TRBJ2-1 NA TRBV7-6 many TGTGCCAGCAGCTCGCTGGGACCTTCCAATGAGCAGTTCTTC CASSSLGPSNEQFF
TRBJ1-2 NA TRBV6-1 many TGTGCCAGCAGATTCGGACAGACGCATGGCTACACCTTC CASRFGQTHGYTF
TRBJ2-3 NA TRBV18 NA TGTGCCAGCTCACCACCGGGGACAGATACGCAGTATTTT CASSPPGTDTQYF
TRBJ1-4 NA TRBV6-6 NA TGTGCCAGCAGTTACCAAGGGGCTTTGGATGAAAAACTGTTTTTT CASSYQGALDEKLFF
TRBJ1-6 NA TRBV27 many TGTGCCAGCAGTCCAGGGGTCTCCTATAATTCACCCCTCCACTTT CASSPGVSYNSPLHF
TRBJ1-5 TRBD1 TRBV7-9 few TGTGCCAGCAGCTTGGGGACAGGGCCCAATCAGCCCCAGCATTTT CASSLGTGPNQPQHF
TRBJ1-5 NA TRBV24-1 NA TGTGCCACCAGTGCCCGTGCAACCAACCACAGTCATCAGCCCCAGCATTTT CATSARATNHSHQPQHF
TRBJ1-2 TRBD1 TRBV6-1 many TGTGCCAGCACCCCGGACAGGGGGAACTATGGCTACACCTTC CASTPDRGNYGYTF
TRBJ1-1 TRBD1 TRBV28 NA TGTGCCAGCTCTTTGACAGGGAGGGCAGCTTTCTTT CASSLTGRAAFF
TRBJ2-2 TRBD1 TRBV4-2 NA TGTGCCAGCAGCATAGGACAGGGGACCGGGGAGCTGTTTTTT CASSIGQGTGELFF
TRBJ1-5 TRBD1 TRBV27 many TGTGCCAGCAGTGCCGACCCCTACAGGGGAGGTAGTCAGCCCCAGCATTTT CASSADPYRGGSQPQHF
TRBJ1-3 TRBD1 TRBV20-1 few TGCAGTGCTACGGGACAGCTGCCGAGCTCTGGAAACACCATATATTTT CSATGQLPSSGNTIYF
TRBJ1-2 NA TRBV25-1 many TGTGCCAGCAGTGAATGGGTAACACGAGACTATGGCTACACCTTC CASSEWVTRDYGYTF
TRBJ2-5 NA TRBV9 NA TGTGCCAGCAGCGTAGCTCTGGTGCCCCCATCGGATGAGACCCAGTACTTC CASSVALVPPSDETQYF
TRBJ1-4 NA TRBV28 many TGTGCCAGCAGTTTGGCAACAGGGTCGAATGAAAAACTGTTTTTT CASSLATGSNEKLFF
TRBJ2-1 TRBD2 TRBV7-3 NA TGTGCCAGCAGCTCCCTCTCTAGCGGGGGCCTTAATGAGCAGTTCTTC CASSSLSSGGLNEQFF
TRBJ1-2 NA TRBV20-1 many TGCAGTGCTAGAGACTTCGACAGGAACTATGGCTACACCTTC CSARDFDRNYGYTF
TRBJ1-2 NA TRBV6-2/TRBV6-3 NA TGTGCCAGCAGTTACTCGCTCAGGTTGGGGAATGGCTACACCTTC CASSYSLRLGNGYTF
TRBJ2-3 NA TRBV7-2 many TGTGCCAGCAGCGTAGCCGGGAAGGATACGCAGTATTTT CASSVAGKDTQYF
TRBJ2-5 TRBD2 TRBV20-1 few TGCAGTGCTAGAGACCCCCGGCGGGGGACTAGAGGAGAGACCCAGTACTTC CSARDPRRGTRGETQYF
TRBJ2-6 NA TRBV28 many TGTGCCAGCACCGGCAGGGGCTCTGGGGCCAACGTCCTGACTTTC CASTGRGSGANVLTF
TRBJ2-2 NA TRBV6-2/TRBV6-3 NA TGTGCCAGCAGACAGAGGTGGAACACCGGGGAGCTGTTTTTT CASRQRWNTGELFF
TRBJ2-5 NA TRBV6-1 few TGTGCCAGCAGTAAAATCCAAGAGACCCAGTACTTC CASSKIQETQYF
TRBJ1-5 NA TRBV4-1 few TGCGCCAGCAGCCAAGTTCGAGTATTTAGCAATCAGCCCCAGCATTTT CASSQVRVFSNQPQHF
TRBJ2-5 TRBD1 TRBV2 NA TGTGCCAGCAGACTGGGACAGGCGGAGTACTTC CASRLGQAEYF
TRBJ1-1 TRBD1 TRBV29-1 few TGCAGCGTAACCGGGACAGGGAGGTTCGGAGCTTTCTTT CSVTGTGRFGAFF
TRBJ2-1 NA TRBV25-1 NA TGTGCCAGCAGTGAACCCCAGGGGGGCACCTACAATGAGCAGTTCTTC CASSEPQGGTYNEQFF
TRBJ2-1 NA TRBV18 few TGTGCCAGCTCACCCCTTAGACCGAGCTCCTACAATGAGCAGTTCTTC CASSPLRPSSYNEQFF
TRBJ1-1 NA TRBV6-1 NA TGTGCCATCAGTGAGTCTTTACCGGGCACTGAAGCTTTCTTT CAISESLPGTEAFF
TRBJ2-5 NA TRBV20-1 NA TGCAGTGCCCCTGACCCCAGGGTGCCGAGGGAGACCCAGTACTTC CSAPDPRVPRETQYF
TRBJ2-6 TRBD1 TRBV2 few TGTGCCAGCAGTGAGGGGACAGCGCTAGGGGCCAACGTCCTGACTTTC CASSEGTALGANVLTF
TRBJ2-6 NA TRBV6-2/TRBV6-3 NA TGTGCCAGCAGCGTAGGACCCGCGCCTGGGGACAACGTCCTGACTTTC CASSVGPAPGDNVLTF
TRBJ2-3 NA TRBV6-1 many TGTGCCAGCAGTGGGGGCAGGGGCACAGATACGCAGTATTTT CASSGGRGTDTQYF
TRBJ1-5 NA TRBV2 many TGTGCCAGCAGTGTTTTAATATTTAGCAATCAGCCCCAGCATTTT CASSVLIFSNQPQHF
TRBJ2-1 NA TRBV20-1 NA TGCAGTGCTAGTTGGCTAGAGAACAATGAGCAGTTCTTC CSASWLENNEQFF
TRBJ2-1 NA TRBV19 few TGTGCCAGTAGTTCCCTCTCAATGGGGGTATACAATGAGCAGTTCTTC CASSSLSMGVYNEQFF
TRBJ2-3 NA TRBV6-1 many TGTGCCAGCAGGATGGGGTCAGATACGCAGTATTTT CASRMGSDTQYF
TRBJ2-5 NA TRBV7-9 few TGTGCCAGCAGCTTATCTAGCCTGGAGACCCAGTACTTC CASSLSSLETQYF
TRBJ1-5 NA TRBV7-9 many TGTGCCAGCAGCACCGGACAAGGCAATCAGCCCCAGCATTTT CASSTGQGNQPQHF
TRBJ2-5 NA TRBV5-4 NA TGTGCCAGCGGCACGGACGGTCATACGGCCCAGTACTTC CASGTDGHTAQYF
TRBJ1-3 TRBD1 TRBV2 NA TGTGCCAGCAGCAATGACCCAGGGGGCCGAAACACCATATATTTT CASSNDPGGRNTIYF
TRBJ2-2 NA TRBV28 NA TGTGCCAGCACTCCCGCCACCGGGGAGCTGTTTTTT CASTPATGELFF
TRBJ1-1 NA TRBV5-1 NA TGCGCCAGCAGCTTGCCACAGGACACTGAAGCTTTCTTT CASSLPQDTEAFF
TRBJ2-5 TRBD2 TRBV7-2 few TGTGCCAGCAGCTTAACTCCGGGGGGGCCACAGACCCAGTACTTC CASSLTPGGPQTQYF